A selection of T cell receptor beta chains follows, all from one sample in a study of cytomegalovirus exposure and HLA in healthy donors. Sequencing was performed with immunoSEQ multiplex PCR; in TCRdb, only in-frame clones are kept and a portion is missing. Seen here are approximately 200,000 clones, 74% observed once, and the top ten hold approximately 2.8%. The material sequenced was PBMCs. The origin of the receptors is a woman in her thirties in good health and CMV-seropositive. The CDR3 runs from the conserved cysteine through the conserved F or W. Each record gives: clone size, D gene, V gene, J gene, CDR3 DNA, CDR3 protein. D genes are given only for firm matches. For some rows the clone size is stated as once, few or many, or as a class when expanded; others skip it.

once	TRBD2	TRBV10-1	TRBJ2-2	TGCGCCAGCAGTAAAACTAGCGGGCGAGGGACCGGGGAGCTGTTTTTT	CASSKTSGRGTGELFF
-	-	TRBV27	TRBJ1-1	TGTGCCAGCAGTCCAACTCAAACAGGGATCACTGAAGCTTTCTTT	CASSPTQTGITEAFF
-	TRBD2	TRBV14	TRBJ2-7	TGTGCCAGCAGCCAAGGCCTGACGGGAGGGGTCTACGAGCAGTACTTC	CASSQGLTGGVYEQYF
-	-	TRBV6-1	TRBJ1-1	TGTGCCAGCAGTTCGCCTACAGGGAACACTGAAGCTTTCTTT	CASSSPTGNTEAFF
-	TRBD2	TRBV7-9	TRBJ2-3	TGTGCCAGCAGCTTGAGCCTAGCGGGAACAGATACGCAGTATTTT	CASSLSLAGTDTQYF
-	-	TRBV19	TRBJ2-1	TGTGCCAGTAGTATCACGACTGGGTGGGAGCAGTTCTTC	CASSITTGWEQFF
few	TRBD2	TRBV7-2	TRBJ2-3	TGTGCCAGCAGCTTAACGACTAGCGGGAGGGCCCTGAACACAGATACGCAGTATTTT	CASSLTTSGRALNTDTQYF
once	-	TRBV28	TRBJ2-7	TGTGCCAGCAGACTTTCCTACGAGCAGTACTTC	CASRLSYEQYF
-	TRBD2	TRBV2	TRBJ2-1	TGTGCCAGCAGGGAGGGACTAGCGGGACACAATGAGCAGTTCTTC	CASREGLAGHNEQFF
-	TRBD2	TRBV19	TRBJ2-7	TGTGCCAGTTCTACGACTAGCGGGAGCTACGAGCAGTACTTC	CASSTTSGSYEQYF
-	TRBD1	TRBV6-5	TRBJ1-2	TGTGCCAGCAGTTACACGGGACAGGGAAAGGGCTACACCTTC	CASSYTGQGKGYTF
once	TRBD1	TRBV28	TRBJ1-6	TGTGCCAGCAGTTTTACAGGGGCCAATTCACCCCTCCACTTT	CASSFTGANSPLHF
-	TRBD1	TRBV2	TRBJ2-2	TGTGCCAGCAGTGACATTTTCGGGACAGGGAACACCGGGGAGCTGTTTTTT	CASSDIFGTGNTGELFF
-	TRBD2	TRBV11-2	TRBJ2-7	TGTGCCAGCAGCTCAAGCGGGAGCCGCTCCTACGAGCAGTACTTC	CASSSSGSRSYEQYF
-	TRBD2	TRBV7-2	TRBJ2-3	TGTGCCAGCAGCTTAGAACTAGCGGGAGTAGATACGCAGTATTTT	CASSLELAGVDTQYF
-	TRBD2	TRBV5-1	TRBJ2-1	TGCGCCAGCAGCGCTAATAGCGGGAACATCGACAATGAGCAGTTCTTC	CASSANSGNIDNEQFF
-	-	TRBV7-9	TRBJ1-5	TGTGCCAGCAGCATGGGGGGACGTGGCAATCAGCCCCAGCATTTT	CASSMGGRGNQPQHF
-	-	TRBV27	TRBJ1-2	TGTGCCAGCAGCTCCGGACAGACGTATGGCTACACCTTC	CASSSGQTYGYTF
-	TRBD2	TRBV7-2	TRBJ2-3	TGTGCCAGCAGCTCCCGGACTAGCGGGAGCACAGATACGCAGTATTTT	CASSSRTSGSTDTQYF
-	-	TRBV18	TRBJ1-1	TGTGCCAGCTCACCACCGCTGGGAACGGAGGGCACTGAAGCTTTCTTT	CASSPPLGTEGTEAFF
-	TRBD2	TRBV9	TRBJ2-3	TGTGCCAGCAGCGTAGGGGCGGGAGGGCCTGGAGATACGCAGTATTTT	CASSVGAGGPGDTQYF
-	TRBD1	TRBV10-2	TRBJ1-5	TGCGCCAGCAGTGAACAGGGGGGCAATCAGCCCCAGCATTTT	CASSEQGGNQPQHF
-	TRBD1	TRBV28	TRBJ1-6	TGTGCCAGCAGACCCGGGAGGGGGCATTCACCCCTCCACTTT	CASRPGRGHSPLHF
-	TRBD2	TRBV2	TRBJ2-2	TGTGCCAGCTCCTTTCGGGAGGGGACGACCGGGGAGCTGTTTTTT	CASSFREGTTGELFF